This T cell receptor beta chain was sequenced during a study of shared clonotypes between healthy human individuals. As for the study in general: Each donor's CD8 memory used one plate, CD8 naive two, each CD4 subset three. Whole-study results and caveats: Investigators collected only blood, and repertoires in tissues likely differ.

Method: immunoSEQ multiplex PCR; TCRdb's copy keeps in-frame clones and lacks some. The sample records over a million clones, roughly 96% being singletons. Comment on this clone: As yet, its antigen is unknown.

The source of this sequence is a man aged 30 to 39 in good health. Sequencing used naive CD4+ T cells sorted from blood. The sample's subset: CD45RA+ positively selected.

The CDR3 DNA reads as TGTGCCAGCAGCGCGGGACCTCGGGACAATGAGCAGTTCTTC. This sequence encodes CASSAGPRDNEQFF. This sequence joins TRBV9 and TRBJ2-1, with D perhaps matching TRBD1 or TRBD2 (5 bases each). CDR3 size: 14 residues. Trimming took 3 bases from V and 5 from J, leaving 12 bases between them. CDR1 is SGDLS and CDR2 is YYNGEE in the germline V gene.